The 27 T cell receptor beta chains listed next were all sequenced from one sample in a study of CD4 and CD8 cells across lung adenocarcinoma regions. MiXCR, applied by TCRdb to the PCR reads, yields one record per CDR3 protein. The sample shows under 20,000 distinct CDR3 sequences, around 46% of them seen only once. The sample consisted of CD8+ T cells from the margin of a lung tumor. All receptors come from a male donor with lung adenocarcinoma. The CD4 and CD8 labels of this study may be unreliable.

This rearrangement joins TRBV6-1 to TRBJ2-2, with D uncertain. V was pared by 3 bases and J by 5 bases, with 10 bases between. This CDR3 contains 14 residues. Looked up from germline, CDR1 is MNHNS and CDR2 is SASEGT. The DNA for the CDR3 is TGTGCCAGCAGTGAGGCGCGGATTACCGGGGAGCTGTTTTTT. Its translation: CASSEARITGELFF.

The CDR3 bases are TGCGCCAGCAGCAACCCGTCTGCTAACTATGGCTACACCTTC. Protein sequence: CASSNPSANYGYTF. V usage is TRBV4-1 and J usage is TRBJ1-2, with D unclear. The CDR3 length is 14 residues. Trimming removed 5 bases at V and 0 bases at J, with 10 bases between. Germline V CDR1 and CDR2: MGHRA, YSYEKL.

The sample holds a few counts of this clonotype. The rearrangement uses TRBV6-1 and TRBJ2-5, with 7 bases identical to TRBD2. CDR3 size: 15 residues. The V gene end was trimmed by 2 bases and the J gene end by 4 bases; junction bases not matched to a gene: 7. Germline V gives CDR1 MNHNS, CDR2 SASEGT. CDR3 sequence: CASSESGMAGETQYF. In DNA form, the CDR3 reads TGTGCCAGCAGTGAAAGCGGGATGGCGGGAGAGACCCAGTACTTC.

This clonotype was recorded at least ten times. CDR3 in amino acids: CAISLLAPQSYEQYF. CDR3 in DNA: TGTGCCATCAGCCTCCTGGCCCCTCAATCCTACGAGCAGTACTTC. The V call is TRBV10-3, the J call TRBJ2-1; D unresolved. The better agreement between TRBJ2-7 and the DNA end casts doubt on the J call. The germline V gene encodes CDR1 ENHRY and CDR2 SYGVKD. CDR3 length equals 15 residues.

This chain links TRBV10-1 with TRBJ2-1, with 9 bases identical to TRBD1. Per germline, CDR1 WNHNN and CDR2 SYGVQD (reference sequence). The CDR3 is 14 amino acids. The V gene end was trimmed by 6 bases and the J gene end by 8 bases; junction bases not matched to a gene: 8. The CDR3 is CASSSDRGKDEQFF. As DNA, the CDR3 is TGCGCCAGCAGCTCGGACAGGGGTAAAGATGAGCAGTTCTTC.

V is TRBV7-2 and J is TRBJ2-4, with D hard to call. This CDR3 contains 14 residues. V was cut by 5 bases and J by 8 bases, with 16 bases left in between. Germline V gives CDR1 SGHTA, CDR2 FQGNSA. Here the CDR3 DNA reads TGTGCCAGCAGCGTGGGCCGTGTTCAAGACATTCAGTACTTC. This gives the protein CASSVGRVQDIQYF. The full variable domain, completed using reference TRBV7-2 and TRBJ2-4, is GAGVSQSPSNKVTEKGKDVELRCDPISGHTALYWYRQSLGQGLEFLIYFQGNSAPDKSGLPSDRFSAERTGGSVSTLTIQRTQQEDSAVYLCASSVGRVQDIQYFGAGTRLSVL.

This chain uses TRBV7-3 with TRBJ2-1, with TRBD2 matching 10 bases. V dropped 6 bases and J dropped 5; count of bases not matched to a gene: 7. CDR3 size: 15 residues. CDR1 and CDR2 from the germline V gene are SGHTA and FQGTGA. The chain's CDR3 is CASSSDGTSDNEQFF. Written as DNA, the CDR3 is TGTGCCAGCAGTTCGGACGGGACTAGCGACAATGAGCAGTTCTTC.

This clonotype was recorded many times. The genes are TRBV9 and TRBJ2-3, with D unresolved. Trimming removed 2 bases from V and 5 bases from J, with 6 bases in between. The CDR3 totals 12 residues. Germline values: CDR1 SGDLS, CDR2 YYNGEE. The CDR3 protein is CASSVGIDTQYF. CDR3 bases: TGTGCCAGCAGCGTGGGTATAGATACGCAGTATTTT. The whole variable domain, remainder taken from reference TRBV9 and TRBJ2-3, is DSGVTQTPKHLITATGQRVTLRCSPRSGDLSVYWYQQSLDQGLQFLIQYYNGEERAKGNILERFSAQQFPDLHSELNLSSLELGDSALYFCASSVGIDTQYFGPGTRLTVL.

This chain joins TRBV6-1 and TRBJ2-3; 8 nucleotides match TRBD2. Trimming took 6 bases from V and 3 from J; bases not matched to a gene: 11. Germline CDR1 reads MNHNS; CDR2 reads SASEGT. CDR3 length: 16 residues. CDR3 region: CASRETWASGTDTQYF. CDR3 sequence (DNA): TGTGCCAGCAGGGAAACGTGGGCTAGCGGGACAGATACGCAGTATTTT.

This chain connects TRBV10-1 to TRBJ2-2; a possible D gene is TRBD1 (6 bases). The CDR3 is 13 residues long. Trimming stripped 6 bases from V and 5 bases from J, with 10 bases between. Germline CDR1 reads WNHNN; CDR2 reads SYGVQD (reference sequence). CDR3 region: CASSGQRTGELFF. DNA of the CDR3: TGCGCCAGCAGCGGACAGAGAACCGGGGAGCTGTTTTTT.

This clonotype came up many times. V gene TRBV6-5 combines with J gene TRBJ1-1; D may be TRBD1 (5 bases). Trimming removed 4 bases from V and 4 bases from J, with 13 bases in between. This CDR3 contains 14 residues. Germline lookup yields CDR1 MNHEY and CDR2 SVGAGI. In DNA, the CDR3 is TGTGCCAGCAGTTTCCTCCAGGGTAGCACTGAAGCTTTCTTT. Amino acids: CASSFLQGSTEAFF.

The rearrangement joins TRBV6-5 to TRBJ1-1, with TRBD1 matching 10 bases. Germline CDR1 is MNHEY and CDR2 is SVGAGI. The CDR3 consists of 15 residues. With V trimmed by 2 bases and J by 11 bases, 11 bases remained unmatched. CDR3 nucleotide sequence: TGTGCCAGCAGTTACGGTGGGACAGGGGTAATGAAGGCTTTCTTT. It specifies CASSYGGTGVMKAFF.

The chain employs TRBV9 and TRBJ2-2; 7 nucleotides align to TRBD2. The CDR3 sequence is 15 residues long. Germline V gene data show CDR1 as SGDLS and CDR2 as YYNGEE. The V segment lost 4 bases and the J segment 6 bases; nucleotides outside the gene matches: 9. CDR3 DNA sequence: TGTGCCAGCAGCCCCCCCGTGGGGGGGTCCGGGGAGCTGTTTTTT. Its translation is CASSPPVGGSGELFF.

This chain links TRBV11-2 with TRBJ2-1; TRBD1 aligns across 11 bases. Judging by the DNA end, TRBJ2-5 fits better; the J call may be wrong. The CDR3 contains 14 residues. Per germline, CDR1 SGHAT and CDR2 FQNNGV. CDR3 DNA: TGTGCCAGCAGCTCTCGGACAGGGGGCGAGACCCAGTACTTC. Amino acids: CASSSRTGGETQYF.

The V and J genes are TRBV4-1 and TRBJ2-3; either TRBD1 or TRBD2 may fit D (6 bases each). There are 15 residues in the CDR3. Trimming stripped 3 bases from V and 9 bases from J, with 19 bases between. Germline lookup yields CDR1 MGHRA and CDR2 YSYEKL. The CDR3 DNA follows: TGCGCCAGCAGCCAGGGGGGCGGAGCCAAAGACACGCAGTATTTT. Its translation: CASSQGGGAKDTQYF.

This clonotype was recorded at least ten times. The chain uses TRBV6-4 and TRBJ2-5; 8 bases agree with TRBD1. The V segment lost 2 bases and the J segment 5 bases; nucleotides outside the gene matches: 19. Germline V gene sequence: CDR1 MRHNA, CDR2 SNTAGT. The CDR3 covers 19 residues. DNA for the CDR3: TGTGCCAGCAGTGACCCATCGGACAGGGAAGCCAGCATAGCCGAGACCCAGTACTTC. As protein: CASSDPSDREASIAETQYF.

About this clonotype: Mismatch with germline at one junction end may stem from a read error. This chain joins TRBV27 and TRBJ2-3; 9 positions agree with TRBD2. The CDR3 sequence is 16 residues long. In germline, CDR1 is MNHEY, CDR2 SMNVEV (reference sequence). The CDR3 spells CASSSGTSLLFEAQYF. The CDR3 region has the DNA TGTGCCAGCAGTTCGGGGACTAGCTTATTATTTGAGGCCCAGTATTTC.

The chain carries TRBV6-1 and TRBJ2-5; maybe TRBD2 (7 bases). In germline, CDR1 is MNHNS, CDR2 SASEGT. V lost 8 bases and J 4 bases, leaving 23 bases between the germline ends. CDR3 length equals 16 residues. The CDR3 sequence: CASAGRGGRDTETQYF. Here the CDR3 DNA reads TGTGCCAGCGCGGGGCGCGGGGGCCGTGACACAGAGACCCAGTACTTC.

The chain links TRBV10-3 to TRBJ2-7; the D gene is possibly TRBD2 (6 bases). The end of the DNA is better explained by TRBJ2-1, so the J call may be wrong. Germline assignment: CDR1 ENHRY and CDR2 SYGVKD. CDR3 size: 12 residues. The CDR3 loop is CAGGLGNNEQFF. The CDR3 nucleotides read TGTGCCGGGGGACTCGGGAACAATGAGCAGTTCTTC.

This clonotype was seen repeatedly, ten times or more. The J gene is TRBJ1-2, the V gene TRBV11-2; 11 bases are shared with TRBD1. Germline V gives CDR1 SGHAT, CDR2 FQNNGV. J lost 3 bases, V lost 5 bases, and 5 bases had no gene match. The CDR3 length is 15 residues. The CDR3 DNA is TGTGCCAGCAGCAAAGGACAGGGGGCGGACTATGGCTACACCTTC. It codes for CASSKGQGADYGYTF.

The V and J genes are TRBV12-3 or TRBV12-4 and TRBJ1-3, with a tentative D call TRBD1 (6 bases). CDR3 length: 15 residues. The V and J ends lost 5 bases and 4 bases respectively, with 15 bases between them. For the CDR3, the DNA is TGTGCCAGCAGTAACAGGGAGAGCCCGGGAAACACCATATATTTT. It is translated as CASSNRESPGNTIYF.

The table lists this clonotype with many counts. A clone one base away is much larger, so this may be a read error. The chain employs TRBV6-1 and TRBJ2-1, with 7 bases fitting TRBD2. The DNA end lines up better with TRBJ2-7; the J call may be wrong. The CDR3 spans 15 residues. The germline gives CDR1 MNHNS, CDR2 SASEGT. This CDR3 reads CASSPERGSYNEQYF. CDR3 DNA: TGTGCCAGCAGCCCCGAGCGGGGCTCCTACAATGAGCAGTACTTC.

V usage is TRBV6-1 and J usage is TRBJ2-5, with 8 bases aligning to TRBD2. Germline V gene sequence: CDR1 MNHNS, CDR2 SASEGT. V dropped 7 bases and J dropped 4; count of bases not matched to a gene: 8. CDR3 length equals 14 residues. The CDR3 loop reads CASTKPGGGETQYF. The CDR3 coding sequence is TGTGCCAGCACTAAACCGGGGGGGGGAGAGACCCAGTACTTC.

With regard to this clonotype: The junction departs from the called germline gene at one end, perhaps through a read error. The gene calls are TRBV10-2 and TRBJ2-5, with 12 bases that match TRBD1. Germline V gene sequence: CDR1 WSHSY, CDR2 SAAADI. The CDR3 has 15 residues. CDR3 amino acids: CAGGQGAGDQKTQYF. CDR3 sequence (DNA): TGCGCCGGGGGACAGGGGGCCGGGGACCAAAAGACCCAGTACTTC.

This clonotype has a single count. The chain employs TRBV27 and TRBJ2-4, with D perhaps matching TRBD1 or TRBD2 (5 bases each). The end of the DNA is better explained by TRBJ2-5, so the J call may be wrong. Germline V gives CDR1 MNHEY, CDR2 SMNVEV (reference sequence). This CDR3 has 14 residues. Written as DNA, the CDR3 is TGTGCCAGCAGGGGGCTCCGGGACCCCAAGACCCAGTACTTC. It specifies CASRGLRDPKTQYF.

Written as DNA, the CDR3 is TGTGCCAGCAGGCTTGAAAAGGACACCGGGGAGCTGTTTTTT. Translation gives CASRLEKDTGELFF. The chain employs TRBV6-1 and TRBJ2-2, with unresolved D. Deletions cut 6 bases from V and 3 bases from J, with 11 bases between. Germline CDR1 is MNHNS and CDR2 is SASEGT. This CDR3 is built from 14 residues.

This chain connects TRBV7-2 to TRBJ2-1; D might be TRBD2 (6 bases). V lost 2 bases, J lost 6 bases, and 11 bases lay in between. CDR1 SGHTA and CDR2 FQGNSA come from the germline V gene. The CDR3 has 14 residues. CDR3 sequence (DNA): TGTGCCAGCAGCTTACGTTCTAGCGTCAATGAGCAGTTCTTC. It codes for CASSLRSSVNEQFF.